These T cell receptor beta chains were read from a single sample in a study of response to subunit inactivated influenza vaccine. A single record per CDR3 protein comes from TCRdb applying MiXCR to the RT-PCR reads. Seen here are just under 550,000 distinct CDR3 sequences, roughly a quarter observed once, and the top ten hold approximately 3%. The same data also went into a second study, on T cells expressing NK-cell markers.

The source material was CD4+ T cells sorted from PBMCs, sampled 12 days after vaccination. These receptor sequences come from a man aged 45-60 years who received an inactivated influenza vaccine. Each CDR3 is given with its conserved first and last residue. A D gene is named only where the DNA matches it firmly. Clone size is shown for a subset of rows, as once, few, many or a class of expanded clone.

cdr3_nt: TGCGCCAGCAGTCAACAGCCGAACACTGAAGCTTTCTTT
cdr3_aa: CASSQQPNTEAFF
d_call: NA
v_call: TRBV10-2
j_call: TRBJ1-1
clone_size: NA

cdr3_nt: TGCAGTGCTGGTCAGGGACACACAGAGAATCAGCCCCAGCATTTT
cdr3_aa: CSAGQGHTENQPQHF
d_call: NA
v_call: TRBV20-1
j_call: TRBJ1-5
clone_size: few

cdr3_nt: TGTGCCAGCAGTTCCATTCGGGAAGCTTTCTTT
cdr3_aa: CASSSIREAFF
d_call: NA
v_call: TRBV28
j_call: TRBJ1-1
clone_size: once

cdr3_nt: TGTGCCAGCAGACAAAGAGGGGGGTTCATGAACACTGAAGCTTTCTTT
cdr3_aa: CASRQRGGFMNTEAFF
d_call: NA
v_call: TRBV2
j_call: TRBJ1-1
clone_size: few

cdr3_nt: TGTGCCAGCAGCGTAGGACGGGACACTGAAGCTTTCTTT
cdr3_aa: CASSVGRDTEAFF
d_call: NA
v_call: TRBV7-3
j_call: TRBJ1-1
clone_size: NA

cdr3_nt: TGTGCCAGCAGCTTAGATGAACTAGATACGCAGTATTTT
cdr3_aa: CASSLDELDTQYF
d_call: NA
v_call: TRBV7-9
j_call: TRBJ2-3
clone_size: few

cdr3_nt: TGTGCCAGTAGCGGGGGGTCCCCAAACATTCAGTACTTC
cdr3_aa: CASSGGSPNIQYF
d_call: TRBD2
v_call: TRBV6-2/TRBV6-3
j_call: TRBJ2-4
clone_size: few

cdr3_nt: TGTGCCAGCAGAGCGGGACTAGCCGGCACCGGGGAGCTGTTTTTT
cdr3_aa: CASRAGLAGTGELFF
d_call: TRBD2
v_call: TRBV2
j_call: TRBJ2-2
clone_size: NA

cdr3_nt: TGCAGTGCTGCTCGGACTAGCGGAAATGAGCAGTTCTTC
cdr3_aa: CSAARTSGNEQFF
d_call: TRBD2
v_call: TRBV20-1
j_call: TRBJ2-1
clone_size: few

cdr3_nt: TGTGCCAGCAGTTGGTCTTGGCGAGGGGGGGAATTGAATGAGCAGTTCTTC
cdr3_aa: CASSWSWRGGELNEQFF
d_call: NA
v_call: TRBV27
j_call: TRBJ2-1
clone_size: few

cdr3_nt: TGCGCCAGCAGCTTGGGTCCTAGCGGGGGCTTCACAGATACGCAGTATTTT
cdr3_aa: CASSLGPSGGFTDTQYF
d_call: TRBD2
v_call: TRBV5-1
j_call: TRBJ2-3
clone_size: few

cdr3_nt: TGCAGTGCCACGGAGAATAGCGTGGGGAAAGAGACCCAGTACTTC
cdr3_aa: CSATENSVGKETQYF
d_call: NA
v_call: TRBV20-1
j_call: TRBJ2-5
clone_size: NA

cdr3_nt: TGTGCCAGCAGTTGGTCCGGGACTAGCGGGCAACGGGAGACCCAGTACTTC
cdr3_aa: CASSWSGTSGQRETQYF
d_call: TRBD2
v_call: TRBV28
j_call: TRBJ2-5
clone_size: few

cdr3_nt: TGTGCCTGGAGTGTCCGGACTAGCGGGGTTAACAATGAGCAGTTCTTC
cdr3_aa: CAWSVRTSGVNNEQFF
d_call: TRBD2
v_call: TRBV30
j_call: TRBJ2-1
clone_size: few

cdr3_nt: TGTGCCAGCAGCTCGGGACTAGCGGGGGGGCGAGGAGTGAACACCGGGGAGCTGTTTTTT
cdr3_aa: CASSSGLAGGRGVNTGELFF
d_call: TRBD2
v_call: TRBV7-8
j_call: TRBJ2-2
clone_size: NA

cdr3_nt: TGCGCCAGCAGCTTGGCGGACGGCGCTGACGAGCAGTACTTC
cdr3_aa: CASSLADGADEQYF
d_call: NA
v_call: TRBV5-1
j_call: TRBJ2-7
clone_size: few

cdr3_nt: TGTGCCAGCAGCCCGAAGGGCGGGACTAGCGGCGGGAATGAGCAGTTCTTC
cdr3_aa: CASSPKGGTSGGNEQFF
d_call: TRBD2
v_call: TRBV11-1
j_call: TRBJ2-1
clone_size: NA

cdr3_nt: TGTGCCAGCTCACCTAGCGGGGCCTCCTACGAGCAGTACTTC
cdr3_aa: CASSPSGASYEQYF
d_call: TRBD2
v_call: TRBV18
j_call: TRBJ2-7
clone_size: NA

cdr3_nt: TGTGCCAGCAGCCCCCCAGCCGGGACAGGGGGGCCAAATGGCTACACCTTC
cdr3_aa: CASSPPAGTGGPNGYTF
d_call: NA
v_call: TRBV21-1
j_call: TRBJ1-2
clone_size: few

cdr3_nt: TGTGCCAGCAGTCCAAATCTGGGCGGTGGGAGCACAGATACGCAGTATTTT
cdr3_aa: CASSPNLGGGSTDTQYF
d_call: NA
v_call: TRBV6-2/TRBV6-3
j_call: TRBJ2-3
clone_size: few

cdr3_nt: TGTGCCAGCAGACTTAGCGCTGGAGGCAATCAGCCCCAGCATTTT
cdr3_aa: CASRLSAGGNQPQHF
d_call: NA
v_call: TRBV12-3/TRBV12-4
j_call: TRBJ1-5
clone_size: NA

cdr3_nt: TGCAGCGCTCAGAGCAGCCCGGGAACTGAAGCTTTCTTT
cdr3_aa: CSAQSSPGTEAFF
d_call: NA
v_call: TRBV29-1
j_call: TRBJ1-1
clone_size: few

cdr3_nt: TGTGCCAGCAGGGGGGCTAGGGACTCCTACAATGAGCAGTTCTTC
cdr3_aa: CASRGARDSYNEQFF
d_call: NA
v_call: TRBV6-2/TRBV6-3
j_call: TRBJ2-1
clone_size: many

cdr3_nt: TGTGCCAGCAGCCCTGGGACTAGCGGGGGCCACTCTACCCAGCAGTACTTC
cdr3_aa: CASSPGTSGGHSTQQYF
d_call: TRBD2
v_call: TRBV12-3/TRBV12-4
j_call: TRBJ2-7
clone_size: NA

cdr3_nt: TGCAGTGCTAGTTTCGGGACTATGACTTTTGAGCAGTTCTTC
cdr3_aa: CSASFGTMTFEQFF
d_call: TRBD2
v_call: TRBV20-1
j_call: TRBJ2-1
clone_size: few

cdr3_nt: TGTGCCATCATGGGCGGGTTGTACACTGAAGCTTTCTTT
cdr3_aa: CAIMGGLYTEAFF
d_call: NA
v_call: TRBV10-3
j_call: TRBJ1-1
clone_size: few

cdr3_nt: TGTGCCAGCAGTTATAGGGATGGAAGGTACTACGAGCAGTACTTC
cdr3_aa: CASSYRDGRYYEQYF
d_call: NA
v_call: TRBV6-2/TRBV6-3
j_call: TRBJ2-7
clone_size: NA

cdr3_nt: TGCAGCATCTACAGGGATCCTAGCGACAGAAAGCAGTTCTTC
cdr3_aa: CSIYRDPSDRKQFF
d_call: NA
v_call: TRBV29-1
j_call: TRBJ2-1
clone_size: many

cdr3_nt: TGTGCCAGCAGTGAGAGGGAGCGCAATCAGCCCCAGCATTTT
cdr3_aa: CASSERERNQPQHF
d_call: NA
v_call: TRBV6-1
j_call: TRBJ1-5
clone_size: NA